This record covers a single T cell receptor (beta chain). These data come from a study of blood T cell repertoires in COVID-19. At the level of the study: From the United States, Italy and Spain came samples of acute and convalescent COVID-19. Sources were T cells, B-cell-depleted T cells, or PBMCs; the material itself was cDNA or gDNA.

Generated by immunoSEQ multiplex PCR, the TCRdb table keeps only in-frame clones and is missing some. The data hold just over 300,000 clones, with 85% to 90% observed a single time. J gave up 3 bases and V 6 bases, and 21 bases lay outside the gene matches. Germline CDR1 is MGHRA and CDR2 is YSYEKL. The CDR3 covers 19 residues. Participants were placed into cohorts based on the clinical history they reported. Cohort 3 donors were reported recovered after two negative PCRs, clearance, or symptom resolution. This TCR came from a man younger than 40 who had recovered from COVID-19. The sample taken for sequencing was PBMCs or T cells enriched from blood (not recorded which). The gene calls are TRBV4-1 and TRBJ1-2; 8 nucleotides match TRBD1. The CDR3 nucleotides read TGCGCCAGCAGTCGTGGGCCCGCTTCCAGGGGGCAGCGGGACTATGGCTACACCTTC. This encodes CASSRGPASRGQRDYGYTF.